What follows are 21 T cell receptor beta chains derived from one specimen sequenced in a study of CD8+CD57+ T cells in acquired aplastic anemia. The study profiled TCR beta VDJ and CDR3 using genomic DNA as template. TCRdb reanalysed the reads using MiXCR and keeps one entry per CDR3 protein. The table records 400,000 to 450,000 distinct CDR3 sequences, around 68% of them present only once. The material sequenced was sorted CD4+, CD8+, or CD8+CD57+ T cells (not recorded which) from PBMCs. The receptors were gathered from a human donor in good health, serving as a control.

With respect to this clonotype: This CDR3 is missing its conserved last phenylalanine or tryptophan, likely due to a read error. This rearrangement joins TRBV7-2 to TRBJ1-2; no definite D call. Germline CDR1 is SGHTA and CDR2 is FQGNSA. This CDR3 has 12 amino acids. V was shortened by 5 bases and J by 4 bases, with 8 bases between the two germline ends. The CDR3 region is CASSTVGYGYTS. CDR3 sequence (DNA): TGTGCCAGCAGCACAGTGGGCTATGGCTACACCTCC.

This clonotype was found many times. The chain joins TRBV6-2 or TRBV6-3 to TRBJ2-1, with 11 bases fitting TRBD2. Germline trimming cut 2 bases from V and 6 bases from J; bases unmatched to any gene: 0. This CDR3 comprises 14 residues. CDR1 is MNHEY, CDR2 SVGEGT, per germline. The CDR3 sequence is CASSYTSGSNEQFF. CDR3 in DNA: TGTGCCAGCAGTTACACTAGCGGGAGCAATGAGCAGTTCTTC.

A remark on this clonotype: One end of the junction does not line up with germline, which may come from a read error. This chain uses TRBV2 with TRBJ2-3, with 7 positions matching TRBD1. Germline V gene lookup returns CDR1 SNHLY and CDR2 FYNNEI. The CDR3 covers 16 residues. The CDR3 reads CASSQAAQGETDTQYF. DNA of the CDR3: TGCGCCAGCAGCCAGGCCGCCCAGGGGGAAACAGATACGCAGTATTTT.

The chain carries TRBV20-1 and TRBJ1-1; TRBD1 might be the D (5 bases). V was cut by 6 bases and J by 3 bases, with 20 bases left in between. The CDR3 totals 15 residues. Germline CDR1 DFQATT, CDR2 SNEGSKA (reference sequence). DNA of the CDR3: TGCAGTGCAGCCGGGACTGACGCCCGGGACACTGAAGCTTTCTTT. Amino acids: CSAAGTDARDTEAFF.

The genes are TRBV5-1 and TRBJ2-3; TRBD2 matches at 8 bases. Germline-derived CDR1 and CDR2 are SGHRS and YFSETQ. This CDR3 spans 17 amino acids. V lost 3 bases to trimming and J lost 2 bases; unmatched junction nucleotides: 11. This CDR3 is CASSWPASGGPTDTQYF. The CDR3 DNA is TGCGCCAGCAGCTGGCCAGCGAGCGGGGGCCCCACAGATACGCAGTATTTT.

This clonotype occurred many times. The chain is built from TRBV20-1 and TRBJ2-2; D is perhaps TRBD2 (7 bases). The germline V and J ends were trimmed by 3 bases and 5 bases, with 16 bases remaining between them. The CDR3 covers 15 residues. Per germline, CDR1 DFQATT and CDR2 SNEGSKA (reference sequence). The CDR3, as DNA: TGCAGTGCTAGTTCGGGGGGCATTTTAACCGGGGAGCTGTTTTTT. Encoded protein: CSASSGGILTGELFF.

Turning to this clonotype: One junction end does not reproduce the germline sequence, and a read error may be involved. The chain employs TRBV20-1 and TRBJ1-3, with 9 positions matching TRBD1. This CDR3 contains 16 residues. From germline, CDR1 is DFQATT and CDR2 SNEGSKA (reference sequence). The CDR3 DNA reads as TGCAGTCCTAGAGCACCCGGGACAGGGATGGGAAACACCATATATTTT. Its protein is CSPRAPGTGMGNTIYF.

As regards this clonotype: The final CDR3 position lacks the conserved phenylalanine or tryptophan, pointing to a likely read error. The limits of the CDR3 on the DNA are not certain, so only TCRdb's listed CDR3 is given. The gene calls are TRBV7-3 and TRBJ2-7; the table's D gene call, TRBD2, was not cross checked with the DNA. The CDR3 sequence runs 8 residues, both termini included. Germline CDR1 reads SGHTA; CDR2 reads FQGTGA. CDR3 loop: CASSLNGS.

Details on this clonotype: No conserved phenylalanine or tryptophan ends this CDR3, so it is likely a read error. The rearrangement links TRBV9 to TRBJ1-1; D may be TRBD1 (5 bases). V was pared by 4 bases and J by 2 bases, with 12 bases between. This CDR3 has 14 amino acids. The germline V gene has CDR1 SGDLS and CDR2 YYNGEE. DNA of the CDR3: TGTGCCAGCAGCTTCCAGGGTGAAAACACTGAAGCTTTCTCT. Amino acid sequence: CASSFQGENTEAFS.

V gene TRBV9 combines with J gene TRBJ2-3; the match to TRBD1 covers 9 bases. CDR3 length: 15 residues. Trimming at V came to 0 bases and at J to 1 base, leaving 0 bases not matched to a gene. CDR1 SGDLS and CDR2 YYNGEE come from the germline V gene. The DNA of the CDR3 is TGTGCCAGCAGCGTAGGACAGGGGGGCACAGATACGCAGTATTTT. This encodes CASSVGQGGTDTQYF.

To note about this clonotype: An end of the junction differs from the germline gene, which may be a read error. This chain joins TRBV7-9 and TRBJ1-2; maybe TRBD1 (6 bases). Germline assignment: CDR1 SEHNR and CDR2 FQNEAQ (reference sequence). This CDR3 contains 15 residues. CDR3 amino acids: CASSLEDRGGACYTF. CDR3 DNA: TGTGCCAGCAGCCTCGAGGACCGGGGGGGGGCTTGCTATACCTTC.

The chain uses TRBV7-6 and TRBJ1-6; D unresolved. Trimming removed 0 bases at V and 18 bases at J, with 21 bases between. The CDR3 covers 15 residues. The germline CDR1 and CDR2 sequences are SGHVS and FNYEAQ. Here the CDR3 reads CASSLALTGHWVDHF. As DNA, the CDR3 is TGTGCCAGCAGCTTAGCGCTGACGGGCCATTGGGTCGACCACTTT.

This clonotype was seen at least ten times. CDR3 sequence: CASSSASPLHF. Written as DNA, the CDR3 is TGTGCCAGCAGCTCCGCCTCACCCCTCCACTTT. The J gene is TRBJ1-6, the V gene TRBV5-6; no clear D gene. Germline-derived CDR1 and CDR2 are SGHDT and YYEEEE. V lost 3 bases to trimming and J lost 10 bases, with 5 bases between them. The CDR3 extends over 11 amino acids.

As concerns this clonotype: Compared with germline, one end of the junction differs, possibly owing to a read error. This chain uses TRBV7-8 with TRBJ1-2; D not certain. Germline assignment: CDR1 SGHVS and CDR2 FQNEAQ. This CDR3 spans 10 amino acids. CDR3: CASSPSGNTF. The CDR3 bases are TGTGCCAGCAGCCCTAGTGGCAACACCTTC.

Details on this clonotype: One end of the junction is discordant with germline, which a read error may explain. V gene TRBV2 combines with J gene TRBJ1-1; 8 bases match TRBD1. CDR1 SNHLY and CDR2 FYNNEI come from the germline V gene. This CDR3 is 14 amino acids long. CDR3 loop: CASSAGQENSEASF. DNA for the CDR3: TGTGCCAGCAGCGCGGGACAGGAGAACTCTGAAGCTTCCTTT. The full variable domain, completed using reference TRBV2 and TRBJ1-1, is EPEVTQTPSHQVTQMGQEVILRCVPISNHLYFYWYRQILGQKVEFLVSFYNNEISEKSEIFDDQFSVERPDGSNFTLKIRSTKLEDSAMYFCASSAGQENSEASFGQGTRLTVV.

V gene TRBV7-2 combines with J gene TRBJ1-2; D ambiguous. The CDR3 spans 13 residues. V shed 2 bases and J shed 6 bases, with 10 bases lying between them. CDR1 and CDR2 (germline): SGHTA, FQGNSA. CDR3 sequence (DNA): TGTGCCAGCAGCTTATCAAGGTCGCATGGCTACACCTTC. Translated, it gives CASSLSRSHGYTF. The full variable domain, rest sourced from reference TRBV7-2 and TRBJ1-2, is GAGVSQSPSNKVTEKGKDVELRCDPISGHTALYWYRQSLGQGLEFLIYFQGNSAPDKSGLPSDRFSAERTGGSVSTLTIQRTQQEDSAVYLCASSLSRSHGYTFGSGTRLTVV.

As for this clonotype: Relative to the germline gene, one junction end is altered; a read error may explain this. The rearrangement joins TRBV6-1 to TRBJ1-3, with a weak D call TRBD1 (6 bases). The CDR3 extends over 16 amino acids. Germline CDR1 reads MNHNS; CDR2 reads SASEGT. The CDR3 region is CASSPGDTGARNTIYF. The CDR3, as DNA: TGCGCCAGCAGTCCTGGGGATACGGGGGCTAGAAACACCATATATTTT.

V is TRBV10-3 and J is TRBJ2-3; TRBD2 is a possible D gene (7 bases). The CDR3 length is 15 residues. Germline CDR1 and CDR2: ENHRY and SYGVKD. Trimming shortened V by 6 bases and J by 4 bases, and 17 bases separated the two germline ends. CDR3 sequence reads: CAISVGGAEPDTQYF. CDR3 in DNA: TGTGCCATCAGCGTGGGGGGGGCGGAACCAGATACGCAGTATTTT.

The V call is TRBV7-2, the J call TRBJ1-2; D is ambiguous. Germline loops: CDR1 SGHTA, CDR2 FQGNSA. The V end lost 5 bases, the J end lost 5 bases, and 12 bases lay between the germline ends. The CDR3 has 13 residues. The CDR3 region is CASSHDGGYGYTF. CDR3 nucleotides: TGTGCCAGCAGCCACGACGGAGGGTATGGCTACACCTTC.

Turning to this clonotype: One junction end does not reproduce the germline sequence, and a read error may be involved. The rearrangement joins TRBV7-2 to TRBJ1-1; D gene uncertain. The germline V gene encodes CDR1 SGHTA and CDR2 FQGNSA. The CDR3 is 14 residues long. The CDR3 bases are TGTGCCAGCAGCTTAGCCAGGCTCAGCACAGATACGCAGTTT. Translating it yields CASSLARLSTDTQF. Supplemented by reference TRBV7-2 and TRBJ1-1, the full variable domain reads GAGVSQSPSNKVTEKGKDVELRCDPISGHTALYWYRQSLGQGLEFLIYFQGNSAPDKSGLPSDRFSAERTGGSVSTLTIQRTQQEDSAVYLCASSLARLSTDTQFGQGTRLTVV.

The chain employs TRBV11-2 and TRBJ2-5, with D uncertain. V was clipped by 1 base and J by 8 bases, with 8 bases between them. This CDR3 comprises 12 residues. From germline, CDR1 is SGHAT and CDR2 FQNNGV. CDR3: CASSLGYSTQYF. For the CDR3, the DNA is TGTGCCAGCAGCTTAGGATATAGCACCCAGTACTTC.